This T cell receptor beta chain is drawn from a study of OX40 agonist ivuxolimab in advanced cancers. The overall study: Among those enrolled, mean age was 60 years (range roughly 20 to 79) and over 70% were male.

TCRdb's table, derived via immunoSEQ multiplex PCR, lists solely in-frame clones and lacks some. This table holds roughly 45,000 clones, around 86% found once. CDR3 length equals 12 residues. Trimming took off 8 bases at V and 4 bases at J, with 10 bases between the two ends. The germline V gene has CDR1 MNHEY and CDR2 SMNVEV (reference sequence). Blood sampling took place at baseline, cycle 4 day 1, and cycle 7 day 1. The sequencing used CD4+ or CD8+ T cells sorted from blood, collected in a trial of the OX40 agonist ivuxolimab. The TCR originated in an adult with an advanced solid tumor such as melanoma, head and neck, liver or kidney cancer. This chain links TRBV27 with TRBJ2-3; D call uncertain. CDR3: CASGLDSDTQYF. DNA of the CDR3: TGTGCCAGCGGCCTAGATTCAGATACGCAGTATTTT.